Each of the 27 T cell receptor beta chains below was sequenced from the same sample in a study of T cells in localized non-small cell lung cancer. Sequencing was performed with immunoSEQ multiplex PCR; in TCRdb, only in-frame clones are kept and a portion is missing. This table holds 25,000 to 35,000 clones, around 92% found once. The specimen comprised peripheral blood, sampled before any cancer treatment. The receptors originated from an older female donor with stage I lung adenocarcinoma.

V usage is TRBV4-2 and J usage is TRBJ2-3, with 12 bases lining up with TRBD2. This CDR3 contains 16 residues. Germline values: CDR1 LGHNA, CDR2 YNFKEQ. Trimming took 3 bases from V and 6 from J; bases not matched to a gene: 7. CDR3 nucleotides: TGTGCCAGCAGCCAGGCGGCTAGCGGGGGGGCCGATACGCAGTATTTT. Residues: CASSQAASGGADTQYF.

Here the CDR3 DNA reads TGCAGTGCTGTCCCACTCAATGGCTACACCTTC. This translates into CSAVPLNGYTF. This chain connects TRBV20-1 to TRBJ1-2; the D is unclear. Trimming shortened V by 5 bases and J by 6 bases, and 10 bases separated the two germline ends. Germline lookup yields CDR1 DFQATT and CDR2 SNEGSKA (reference sequence). The CDR3 runs to 11 residues.

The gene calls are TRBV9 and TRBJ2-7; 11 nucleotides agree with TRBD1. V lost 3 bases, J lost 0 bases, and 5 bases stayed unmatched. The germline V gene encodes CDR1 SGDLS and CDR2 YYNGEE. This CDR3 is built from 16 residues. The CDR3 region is CASSEGQGVPSYEQYF. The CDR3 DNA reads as TGTGCCAGCAGCGAGGGACAGGGGGTCCCCTCCTACGAGCAGTACTTC.

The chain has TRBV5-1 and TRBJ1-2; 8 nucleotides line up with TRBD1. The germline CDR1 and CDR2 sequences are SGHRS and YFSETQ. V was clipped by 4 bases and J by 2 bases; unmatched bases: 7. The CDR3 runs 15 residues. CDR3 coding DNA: TGCGCCAGCAGCCCGGTGACAGGGGACAACTATGGCTACACCTTC. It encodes CASSPVTGDNYGYTF. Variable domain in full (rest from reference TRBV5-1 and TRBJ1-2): KAGVTQTPRYLIKTRGQQVTLSCSPISGHRSVSWYQQTPGQGLQFLFEYFSETQRNKGNFPGRFSGRQFSNSRSEMNVSTLELGDSALYLCASSPVTGDNYGYTFGSGTRLTVV.

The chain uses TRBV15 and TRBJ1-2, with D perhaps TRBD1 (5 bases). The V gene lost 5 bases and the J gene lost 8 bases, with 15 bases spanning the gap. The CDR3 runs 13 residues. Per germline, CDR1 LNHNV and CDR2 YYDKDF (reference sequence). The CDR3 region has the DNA TGTGCCACCAGCCGCGGGACGTCAGCGGGCTACACCTTC. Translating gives CATSRGTSAGYTF.

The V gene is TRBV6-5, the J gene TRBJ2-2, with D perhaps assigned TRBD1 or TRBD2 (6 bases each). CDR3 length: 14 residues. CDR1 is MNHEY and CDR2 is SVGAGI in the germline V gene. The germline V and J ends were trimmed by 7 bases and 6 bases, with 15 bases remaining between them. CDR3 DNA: TGTGCCAGCACCCGAAAGGGGGGTGCCGGGGAGCTGTTTTTT. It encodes CASTRKGGAGELFF.

This CDR3 reads CASGLVSGELFF. For the CDR3, the DNA is TGTGCTAGTGGTTTGGTATCCGGGGAGCTGTTTTTT. The V gene is TRBV12-5, the J gene TRBJ2-2; D is uncertain. Germline CDR1 and CDR2: LGHNT and FRNRAP. CDR3 size: 12 residues. V was shortened by 0 bases and J by 6 bases, with 2 bases between the two germline ends.

The CDR3 DNA sequence: TGTGCCAGCAGCTTAGTGACTAGCGGGGTTGCGTACACCGGGGAGCTGTTTTTT. It encodes CASSLVTSGVAYTGELFF. This chain connects TRBV7-2 to TRBJ2-2; 11 bases are shared with TRBD2. The CDR3 extends over 18 amino acids. Germline CDR1 SGHTA, CDR2 FQGNSA. Trimming removed 1 base from V and 3 bases from J; junction bases left unmatched: 7.

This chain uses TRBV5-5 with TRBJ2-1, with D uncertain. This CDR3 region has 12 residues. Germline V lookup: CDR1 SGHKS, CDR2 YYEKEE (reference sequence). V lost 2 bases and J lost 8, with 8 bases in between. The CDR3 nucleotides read TGTGCCAGCAGCTTCAACATCGATGAGCAGTTCTTC. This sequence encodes CASSFNIDEQFF.

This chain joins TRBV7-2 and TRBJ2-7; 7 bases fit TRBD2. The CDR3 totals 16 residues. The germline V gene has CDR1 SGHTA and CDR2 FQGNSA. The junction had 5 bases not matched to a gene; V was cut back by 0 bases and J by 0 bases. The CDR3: CASSLAGGGSSYEQYF. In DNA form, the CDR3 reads TGTGCCAGCAGCTTAGCGGGTGGCGGGAGCTCCTACGAGCAGTACTTC.

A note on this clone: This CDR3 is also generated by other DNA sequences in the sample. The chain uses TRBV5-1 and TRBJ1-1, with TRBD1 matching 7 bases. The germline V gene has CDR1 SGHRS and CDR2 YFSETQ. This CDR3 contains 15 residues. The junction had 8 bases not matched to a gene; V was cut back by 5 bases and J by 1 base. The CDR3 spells CASRARDSSNTEAFF. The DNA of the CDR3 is TGCGCCAGCAGAGCCCGGGACAGTTCGAACACTGAAGCTTTCTTT.

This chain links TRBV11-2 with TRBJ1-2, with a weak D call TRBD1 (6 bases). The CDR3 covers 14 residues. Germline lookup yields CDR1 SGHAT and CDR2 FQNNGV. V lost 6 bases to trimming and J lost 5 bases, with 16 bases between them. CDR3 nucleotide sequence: TGTGCCAGCAGTCCGGGACATCGTTATTATGGCTACACCTTC. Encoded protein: CASSPGHRYYGYTF.

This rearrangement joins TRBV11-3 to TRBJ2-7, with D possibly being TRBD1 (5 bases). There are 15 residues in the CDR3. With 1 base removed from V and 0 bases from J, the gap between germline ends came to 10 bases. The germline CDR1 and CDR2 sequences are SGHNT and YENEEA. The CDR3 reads CASSLGQSSSYEQYF. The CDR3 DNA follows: TGTGCCAGCAGCTTAGGACAGTCAAGCTCCTACGAGCAGTACTTC.

The CDR3 protein is CASSQGQDAPYEQYF. Here the CDR3 DNA reads TGCGCCAGCAGCCAAGGGCAGGATGCACCCTACGAGCAGTACTTC. The V call is TRBV4-3, the J call TRBJ2-7; D is unresolved. CDR3 length: 15 amino acids. The germline gives CDR1 LGHNA, CDR2 YSLEER. The V end lost 1 base, the J end lost 2 bases, and 12 bases lay between the germline ends.

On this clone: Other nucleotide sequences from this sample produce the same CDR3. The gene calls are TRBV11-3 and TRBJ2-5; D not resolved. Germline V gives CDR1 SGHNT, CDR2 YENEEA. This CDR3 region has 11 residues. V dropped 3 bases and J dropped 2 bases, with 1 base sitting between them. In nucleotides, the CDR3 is TGTGCCAGCAGCTTTCAAGAGACCCAGTACTTC. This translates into CASSFQETQYF.

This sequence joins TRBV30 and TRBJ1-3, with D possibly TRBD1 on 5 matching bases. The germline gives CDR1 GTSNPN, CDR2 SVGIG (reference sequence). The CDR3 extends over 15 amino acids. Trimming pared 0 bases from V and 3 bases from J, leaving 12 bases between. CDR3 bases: TGTGCCTGGAGTGTTAAGGTGGGGCTTGGAAACACCATATATTTT. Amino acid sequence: CAWSVKVGLGNTIYF.

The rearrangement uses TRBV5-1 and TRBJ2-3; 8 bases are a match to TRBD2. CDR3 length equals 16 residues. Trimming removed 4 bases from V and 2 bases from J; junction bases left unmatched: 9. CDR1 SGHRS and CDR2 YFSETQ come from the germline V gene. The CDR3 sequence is CASSVGNGGDTDTQYF. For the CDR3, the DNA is TGCGCCAGCAGCGTTGGAAACGGGGGGGACACAGATACGCAGTATTTT.

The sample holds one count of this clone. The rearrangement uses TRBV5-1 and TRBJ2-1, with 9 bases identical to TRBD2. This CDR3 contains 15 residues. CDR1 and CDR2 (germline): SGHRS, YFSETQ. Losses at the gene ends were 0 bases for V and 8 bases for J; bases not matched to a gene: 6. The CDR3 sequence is CASSLVGGGAHEQFF. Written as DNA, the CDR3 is TGCGCCAGCAGCTTGGTAGGCGGGGGGGCTCATGAGCAGTTCTTC.

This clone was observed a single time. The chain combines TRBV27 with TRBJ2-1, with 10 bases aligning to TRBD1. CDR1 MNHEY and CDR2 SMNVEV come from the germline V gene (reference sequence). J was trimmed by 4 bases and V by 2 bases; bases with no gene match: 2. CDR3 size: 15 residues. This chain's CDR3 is CASSLEGQGYNEQFF. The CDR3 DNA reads TGTGCCAGCAGTTTAGAGGGACAGGGGTACAATGAGCAGTTCTTC.

CDR3 amino acids: CASRSGAGNQPQHF. Here the CDR3 DNA reads TGTGCCAGCAGATCAGGGGCGGGCAATCAGCCCCAGCATTTT. The chain couples TRBV6-1 to TRBJ1-5; perhaps TRBD1 as D (6 bases). CDR1 is MNHNS, CDR2 SASEGT, per germline. The CDR3 has 14 residues. Trimming removed 6 bases at V and 2 bases at J, with 11 bases between.

The CDR3 DNA reads as TGCGCCAGCAGCCAAGACGGGACAGGGACAGATACGCAGTATTTT. The encoded protein is CASSQDGTGTDTQYF. This sequence joins TRBV4-3 and TRBJ2-3; 9 bases are a match to TRBD1. CDR3 length: 15 amino acids. Per the germline V gene, CDR1 is LGHNA and CDR2 is YSLEER. The junction had 1 base not matched to a gene; V was cut back by 0 bases and J by 3 bases.

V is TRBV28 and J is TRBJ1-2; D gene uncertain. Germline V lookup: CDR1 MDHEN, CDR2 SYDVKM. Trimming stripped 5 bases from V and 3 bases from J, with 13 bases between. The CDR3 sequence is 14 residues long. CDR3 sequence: CASSTDRFHYGYTF. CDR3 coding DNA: TGTGCCAGCAGTACGGACCGGTTCCACTATGGCTACACCTTC.

The chain's CDR3 is CASSVETGGNQPQHF. The CDR3 DNA is TGTGCCAGCAGTGTGGAGACAGGGGGGAATCAGCCCCAGCATTTT. The chain carries TRBV2 and TRBJ1-5; 9 positions agree with TRBD1. Germline lookup yields CDR1 SNHLY and CDR2 FYNNEI. The CDR3 spans 15 residues. The junction had 5 bases not matched to a gene; V was cut back by 4 bases and J by 4 bases.

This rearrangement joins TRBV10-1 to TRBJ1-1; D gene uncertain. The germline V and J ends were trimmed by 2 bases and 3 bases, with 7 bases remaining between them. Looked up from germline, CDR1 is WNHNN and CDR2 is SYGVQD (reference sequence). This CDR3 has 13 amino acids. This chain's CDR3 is CASSEVTDTEAFF. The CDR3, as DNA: TGCGCCAGCAGTGAGGTAACGGACACTGAAGCTTTCTTT.

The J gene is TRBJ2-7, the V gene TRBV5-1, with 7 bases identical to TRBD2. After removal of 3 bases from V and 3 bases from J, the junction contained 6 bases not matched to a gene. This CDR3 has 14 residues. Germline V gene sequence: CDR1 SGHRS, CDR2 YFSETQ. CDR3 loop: CASSSRAGVYEQYF. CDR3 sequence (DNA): TGCGCCAGCAGCTCGAGGGCGGGGGTCTACGAGCAGTACTTC.

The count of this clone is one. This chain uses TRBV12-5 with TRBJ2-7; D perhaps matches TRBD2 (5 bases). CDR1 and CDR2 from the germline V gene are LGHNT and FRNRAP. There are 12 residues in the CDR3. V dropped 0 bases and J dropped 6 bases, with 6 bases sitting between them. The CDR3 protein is CASGLVGGEQYF. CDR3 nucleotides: TGTGCTAGTGGTTTGGTAGGAGGCGAGCAGTACTTC.

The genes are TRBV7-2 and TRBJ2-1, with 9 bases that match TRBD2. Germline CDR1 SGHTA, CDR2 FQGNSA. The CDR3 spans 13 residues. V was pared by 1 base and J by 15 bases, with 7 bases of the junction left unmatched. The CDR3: CASSLDPRAGGFF. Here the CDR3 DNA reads TGTGCCAGCAGCTTAGACCCCCGAGCGGGAGGGTTCTTC.